These 2 T cell receptor beta chains came from one sample sequenced in a study of blood T cells in healthy people across ages. A sample-barcoded 5' primer and a J-beta primer mix were used in a second PCR of roughly 7 to 11 cycles. A single record per CDR3 protein comes from TCRdb applying MiXCR to the 5' RACE reads. This table holds about 780,000 distinct CDR3 sequences, roughly 46% found once. The sample consisted of blood. Receptor source: an elderly man in good health.

This sequence joins TRBV6-2 or TRBV6-3 and TRBJ2-1; 9 bases map to TRBD1. This CDR3 contains 16 residues. V lost 6 bases to trimming and J lost 4 bases; unmatched junction nucleotides: 10. CDR1 and CDR2 from the germline V gene are MNHEY and SVGEGT. The CDR3 sequence: CASSPFVDRGYNEQFF. The DNA for the CDR3 is TGTGCCAGCAGCCCCTTCGTGGACAGGGGTTACAATGAGCAGTTCTTC.

The CDR3: CSVRTGATGELFF. The CDR3 nucleotides are TGCAGCGTACGGACAGGGGCCACCGGGGAGCTGTTTTTT. The rearrangement joins TRBV29-1 to TRBJ2-2; 9 nucleotides agree with TRBD1. Germline CDR1 reads SQVTM; CDR2 reads ANQGSEA. The CDR3 runs to 13 residues. Unmatched junction bases numbered 3, after V lost 6 bases and J lost 4 bases.